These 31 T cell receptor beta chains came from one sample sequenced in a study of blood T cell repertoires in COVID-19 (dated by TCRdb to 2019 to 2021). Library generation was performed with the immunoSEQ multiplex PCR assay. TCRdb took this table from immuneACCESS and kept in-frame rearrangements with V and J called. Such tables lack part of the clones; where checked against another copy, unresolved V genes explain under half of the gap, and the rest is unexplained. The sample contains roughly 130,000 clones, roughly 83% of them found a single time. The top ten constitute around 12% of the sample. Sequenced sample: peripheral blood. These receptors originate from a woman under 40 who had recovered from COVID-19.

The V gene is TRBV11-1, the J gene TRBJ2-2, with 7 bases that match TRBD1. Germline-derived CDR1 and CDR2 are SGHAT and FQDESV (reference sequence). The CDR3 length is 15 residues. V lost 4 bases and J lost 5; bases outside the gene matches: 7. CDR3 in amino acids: CASSSTGSGTGELFF. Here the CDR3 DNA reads TGTGCCAGCAGCTCGACAGGGTCGGGGACCGGGGAGCTGTTTTTT.

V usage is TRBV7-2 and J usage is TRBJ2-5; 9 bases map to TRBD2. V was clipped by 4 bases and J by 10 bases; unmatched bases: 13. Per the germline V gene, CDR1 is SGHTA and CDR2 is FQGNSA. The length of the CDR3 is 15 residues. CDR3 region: CASSSSGTLREDQYF. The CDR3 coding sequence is TGTGCCAGCAGCTCTAGCGGGACCCTAAGAGAAGACCAGTACTTC.

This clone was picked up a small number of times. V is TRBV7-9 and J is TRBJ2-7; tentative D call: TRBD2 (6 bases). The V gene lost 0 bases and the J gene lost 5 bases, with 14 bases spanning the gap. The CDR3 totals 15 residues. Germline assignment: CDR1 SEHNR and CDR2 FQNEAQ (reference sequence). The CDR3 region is CASSLAGGGRHEQYF. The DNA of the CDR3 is TGTGCCAGCAGCTTAGCGGGGGGTGGCAGGCACGAGCAGTACTTC.

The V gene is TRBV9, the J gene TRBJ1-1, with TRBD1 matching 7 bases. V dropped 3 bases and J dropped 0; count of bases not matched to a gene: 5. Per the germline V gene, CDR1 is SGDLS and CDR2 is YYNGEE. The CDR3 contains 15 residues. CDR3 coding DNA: TGTGCCAGCAGCGCGGGACAGCCGATGAACACTGAAGCTTTCTTT. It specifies CASSAGQPMNTEAFF.

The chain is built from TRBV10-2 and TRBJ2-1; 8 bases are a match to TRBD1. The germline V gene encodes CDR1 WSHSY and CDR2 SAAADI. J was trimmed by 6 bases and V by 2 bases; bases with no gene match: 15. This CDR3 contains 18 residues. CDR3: CASSENFKGQVGLNEQFF. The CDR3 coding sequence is TGCGCCAGCAGTGAGAACTTTAAGGGACAGGTGGGACTCAATGAGCAGTTCTTC.

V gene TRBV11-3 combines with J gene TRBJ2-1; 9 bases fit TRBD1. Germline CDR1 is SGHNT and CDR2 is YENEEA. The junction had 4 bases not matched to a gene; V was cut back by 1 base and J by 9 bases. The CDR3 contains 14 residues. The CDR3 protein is CASSLGATGGEQFF. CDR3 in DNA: TGTGCCAGCAGCTTAGGTGCGACAGGGGGTGAGCAGTTCTTC.

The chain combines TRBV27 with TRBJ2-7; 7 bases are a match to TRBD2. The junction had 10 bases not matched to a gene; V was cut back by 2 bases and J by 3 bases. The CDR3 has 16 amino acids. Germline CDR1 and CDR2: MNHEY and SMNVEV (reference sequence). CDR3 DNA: TGTGCCAGCAGTTTAGATGCGGGAGAAAGGAACTACGAGCAGTACTTC. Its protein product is CASSLDAGERNYEQYF.

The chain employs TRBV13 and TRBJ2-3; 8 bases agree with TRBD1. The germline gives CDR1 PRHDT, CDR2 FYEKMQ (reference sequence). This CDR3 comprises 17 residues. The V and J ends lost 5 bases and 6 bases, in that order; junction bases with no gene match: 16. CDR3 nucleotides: TGTGCCAGCAGCGCGTCACGACAGGGGCCGGAGCTGGATACGCAGTATTTT. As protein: CASSASRQGPELDTQYF.

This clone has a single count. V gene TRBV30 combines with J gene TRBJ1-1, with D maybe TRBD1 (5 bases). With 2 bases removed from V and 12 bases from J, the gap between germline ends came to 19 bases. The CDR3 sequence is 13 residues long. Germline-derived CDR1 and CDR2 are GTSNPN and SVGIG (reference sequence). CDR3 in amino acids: CAWSPLGGVGTFF. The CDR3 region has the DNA TGTGCCTGGAGTCCCCTCGGGGGAGTTGGGACTTTCTTT.

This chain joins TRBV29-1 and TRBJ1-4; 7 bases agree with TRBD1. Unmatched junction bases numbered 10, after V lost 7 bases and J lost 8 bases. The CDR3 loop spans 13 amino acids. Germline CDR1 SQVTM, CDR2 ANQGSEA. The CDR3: CSAEGAGGEKLFF. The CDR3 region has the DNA TGCAGCGCCGAGGGGGCAGGGGGAGAAAAACTGTTTTTT.

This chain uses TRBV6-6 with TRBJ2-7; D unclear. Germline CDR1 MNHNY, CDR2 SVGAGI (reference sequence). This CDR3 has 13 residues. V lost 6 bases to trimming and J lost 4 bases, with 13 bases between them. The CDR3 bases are TGTGCCAGCAGCCAATTGACACCTTACGAGCAGTACTTC. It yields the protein CASSQLTPYEQYF.

This chain's CDR3 is CASSQVTRLADLYEQYF. The CDR3 region has the DNA TGTGCCAGCAGCCAAGTGACCCGTCTAGCGGACCTCTACGAGCAGTACTTC. V is TRBV3-1 (or the pseudogene TRBV3-2) and J is TRBJ2-7, with 7 nucleotides matching TRBD2. The germline gives CDR1 LGHDT, CDR2 YNNKEL (reference sequence). The CDR3 sequence is 17 residues long. With 1 base clipped from V and 3 bases from J, the junction kept 12 bases outside the gene matches.

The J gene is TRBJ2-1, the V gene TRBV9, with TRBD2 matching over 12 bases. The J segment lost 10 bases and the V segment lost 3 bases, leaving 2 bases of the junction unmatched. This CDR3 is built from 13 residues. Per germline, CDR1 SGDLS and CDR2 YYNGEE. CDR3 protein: CASSGGLAGEQFF. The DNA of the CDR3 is TGTGCCAGCAGCGGAGGACTAGCGGGGGAGCAGTTCTTC.

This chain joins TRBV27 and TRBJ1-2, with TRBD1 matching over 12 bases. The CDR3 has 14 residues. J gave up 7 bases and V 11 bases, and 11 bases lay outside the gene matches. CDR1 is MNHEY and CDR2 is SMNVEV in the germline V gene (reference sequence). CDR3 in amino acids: CASLPGTGGAGYTF. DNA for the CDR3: TGTGCCTCTTTGCCCGGGACAGGGGGCGCTGGCTACACCTTC.

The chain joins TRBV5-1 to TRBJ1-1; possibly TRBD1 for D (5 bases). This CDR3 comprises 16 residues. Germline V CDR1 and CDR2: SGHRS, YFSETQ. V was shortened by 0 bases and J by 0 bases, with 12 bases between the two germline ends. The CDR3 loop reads CASSLAVAGLNTEAFF. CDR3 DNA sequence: TGCGCCAGCAGCTTGGCCGTGGCGGGGCTGAACACTGAAGCTTTCTTT.

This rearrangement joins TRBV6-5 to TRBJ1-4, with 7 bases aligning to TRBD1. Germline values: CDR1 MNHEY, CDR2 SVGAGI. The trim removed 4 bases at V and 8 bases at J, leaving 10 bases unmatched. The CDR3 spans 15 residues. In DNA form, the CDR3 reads TGTGCCAGCAGTTCCAAACAGGGGCTTCACGAAAAACTGTTTTTT. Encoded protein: CASSSKQGLHEKLFF.

CDR3 loop: CASSFSGGLQETQYF. DNA for the CDR3: TGTGCCAGCAGTTTTAGCGGGGGACTCCAAGAGACCCAGTACTTC. The chain has TRBV6-5 and TRBJ2-5; 9 bases map to TRBD2. Per germline, CDR1 MNHEY and CDR2 SVGAGI. V shed 4 bases, J shed 1 base, and the junction held 4 bases outside the gene matches. This CDR3 is built from 15 residues.

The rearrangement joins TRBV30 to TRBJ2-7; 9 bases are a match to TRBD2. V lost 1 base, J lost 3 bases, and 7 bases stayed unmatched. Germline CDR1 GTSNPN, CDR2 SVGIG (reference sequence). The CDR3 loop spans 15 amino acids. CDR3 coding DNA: TGTGCCTGGAGTGGCGGTAGCGGGGGAGTCTACGAGCAGTACTTC. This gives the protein CAWSGGSGGVYEQYF.

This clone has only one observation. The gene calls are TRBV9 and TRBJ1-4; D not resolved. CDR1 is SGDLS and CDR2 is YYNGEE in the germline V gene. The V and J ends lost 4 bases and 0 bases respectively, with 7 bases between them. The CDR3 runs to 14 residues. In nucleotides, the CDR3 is TGTGCCAGCAGCCTCTTAGCAACTAATGAAAAACTGTTTTTT. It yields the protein CASSLLATNEKLFF.

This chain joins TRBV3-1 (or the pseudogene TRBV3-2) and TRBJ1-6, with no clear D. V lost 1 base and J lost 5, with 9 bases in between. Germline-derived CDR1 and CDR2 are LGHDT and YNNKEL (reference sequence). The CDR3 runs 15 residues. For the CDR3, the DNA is TGTGCCAGCAGCCAAGTGAGATTCAATAATTCACCCCTCCACTTT. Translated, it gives CASSQVRFNNSPLHF.

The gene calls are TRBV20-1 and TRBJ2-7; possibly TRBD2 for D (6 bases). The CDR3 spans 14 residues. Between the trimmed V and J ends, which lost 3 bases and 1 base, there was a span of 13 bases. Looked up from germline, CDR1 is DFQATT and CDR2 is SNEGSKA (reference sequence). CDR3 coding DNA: TGCAGTGCTAGTTTGGAGGGCGATTCCTACGAGCAGTACTTC. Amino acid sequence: CSASLEGDSYEQYF.

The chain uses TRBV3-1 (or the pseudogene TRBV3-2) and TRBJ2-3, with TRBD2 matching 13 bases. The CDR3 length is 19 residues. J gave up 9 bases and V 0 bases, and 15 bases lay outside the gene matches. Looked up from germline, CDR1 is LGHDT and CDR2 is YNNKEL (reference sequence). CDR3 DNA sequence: TGTGCCAGCAGCCAAGAGTCGGGACTAGCGGGGTCCCGGGGAGAGACGCAGTATTTT. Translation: CASSQESGLAGSRGETQYF.

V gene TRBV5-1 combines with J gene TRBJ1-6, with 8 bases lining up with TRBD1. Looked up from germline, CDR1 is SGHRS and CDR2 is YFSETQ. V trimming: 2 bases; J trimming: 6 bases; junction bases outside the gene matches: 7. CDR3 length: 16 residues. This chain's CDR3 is CASSFQGAVGNSPLHF. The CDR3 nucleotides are TGCGCCAGCAGCTTTCAGGGGGCAGTTGGTAATTCACCCCTCCACTTT.

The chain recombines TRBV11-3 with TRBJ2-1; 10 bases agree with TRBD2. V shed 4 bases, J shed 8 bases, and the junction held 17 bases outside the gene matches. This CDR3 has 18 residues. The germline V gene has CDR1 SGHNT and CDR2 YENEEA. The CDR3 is CASSSGDRSGRSWDEQFF. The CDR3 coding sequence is TGTGCCAGCAGCTCCGGGGACCGTAGCGGGAGGTCATGGGATGAGCAGTTCTTC. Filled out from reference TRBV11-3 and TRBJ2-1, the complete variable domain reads EAGVVQSPRYKIIEKKQPVAFWCNPISGHNTLYWYLQNLGQGPELLIRYENEEAVDDSQLPKDRFSAERLKGVDSTLKIQPAELGDSAVYLCASSSGDRSGRSWDEQFFGPGTRLTVL.

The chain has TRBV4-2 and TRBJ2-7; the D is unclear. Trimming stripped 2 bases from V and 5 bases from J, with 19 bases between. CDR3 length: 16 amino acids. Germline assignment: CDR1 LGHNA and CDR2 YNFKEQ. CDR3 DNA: TGTGCCAGCAGCCAATCCGGTATCCCGAGGATCGACGAGCAGTACTTC. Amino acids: CASSQSGIPRIDEQYF.

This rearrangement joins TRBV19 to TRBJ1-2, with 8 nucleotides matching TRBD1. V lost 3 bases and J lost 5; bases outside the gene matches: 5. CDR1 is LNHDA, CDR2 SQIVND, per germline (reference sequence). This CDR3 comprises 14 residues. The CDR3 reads CASSIYRGTYGYTF. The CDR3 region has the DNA TGTGCCAGTAGTATTTACAGGGGGACTTATGGCTACACCTTC.

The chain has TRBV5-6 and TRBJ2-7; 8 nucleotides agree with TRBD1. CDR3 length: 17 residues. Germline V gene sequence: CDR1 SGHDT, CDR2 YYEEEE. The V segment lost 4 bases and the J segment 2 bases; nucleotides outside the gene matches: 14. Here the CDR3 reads CASSQNFNRQGPYEQYF. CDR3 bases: TGTGCCAGCAGCCAAAACTTCAATCGACAGGGGCCCTACGAGCAGTACTTC.

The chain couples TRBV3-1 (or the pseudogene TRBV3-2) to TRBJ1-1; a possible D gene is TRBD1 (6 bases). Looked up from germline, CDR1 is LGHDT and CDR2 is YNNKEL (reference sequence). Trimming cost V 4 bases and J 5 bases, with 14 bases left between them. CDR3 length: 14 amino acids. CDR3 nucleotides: TGTGCCAGCAGCCCCAACAGGGTTTTAACTGAAGCTTTCTTT. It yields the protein CASSPNRVLTEAFF.

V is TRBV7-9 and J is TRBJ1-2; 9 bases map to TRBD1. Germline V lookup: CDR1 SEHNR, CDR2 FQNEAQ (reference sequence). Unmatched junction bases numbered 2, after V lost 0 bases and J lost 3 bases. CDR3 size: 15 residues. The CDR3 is CASSLAGQGYYGYTF. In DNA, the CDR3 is TGTGCCAGCAGCTTAGCGGGACAGGGATACTATGGCTACACCTTC.

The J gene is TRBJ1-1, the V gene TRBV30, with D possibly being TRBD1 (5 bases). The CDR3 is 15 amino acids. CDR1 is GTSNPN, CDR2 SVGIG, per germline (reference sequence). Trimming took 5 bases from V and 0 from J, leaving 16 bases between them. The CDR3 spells CAWVRQPLMNTEAFF. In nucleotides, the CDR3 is TGTGCCTGGGTCCGACAGCCGCTCATGAACACTGAAGCTTTCTTT.

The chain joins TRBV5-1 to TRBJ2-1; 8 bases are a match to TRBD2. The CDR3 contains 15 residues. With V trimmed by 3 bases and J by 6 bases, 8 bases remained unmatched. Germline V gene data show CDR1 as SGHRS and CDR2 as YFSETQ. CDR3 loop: CASSSGTSLGNEQFF. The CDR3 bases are TGCGCCAGCAGCTCCGGGACTAGTCTAGGCAATGAGCAGTTCTTC.